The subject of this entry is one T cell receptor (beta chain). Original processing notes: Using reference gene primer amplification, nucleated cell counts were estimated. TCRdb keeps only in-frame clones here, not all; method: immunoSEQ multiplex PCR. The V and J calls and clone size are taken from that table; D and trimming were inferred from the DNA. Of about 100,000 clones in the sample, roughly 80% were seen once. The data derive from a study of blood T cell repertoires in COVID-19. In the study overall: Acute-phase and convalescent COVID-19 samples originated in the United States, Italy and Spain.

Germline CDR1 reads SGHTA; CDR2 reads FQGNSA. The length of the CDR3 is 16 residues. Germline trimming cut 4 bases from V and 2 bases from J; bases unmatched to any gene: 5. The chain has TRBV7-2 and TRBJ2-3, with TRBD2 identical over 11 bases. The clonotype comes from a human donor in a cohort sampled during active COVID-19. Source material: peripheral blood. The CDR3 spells CASSSSLAGATDTQYF. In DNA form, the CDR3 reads TGTGCCAGCAGCTCGTCACTAGCGGGGGCCACAGATACGCAGTATTTT.